The 30 T cell receptor beta chains given below trace back to one sample, sequenced in a study of metastatic and nonmetastatic thyroid tumors. Each patient went into thyroid surgery without having received any treatment. Using MiXCR, TCRdb re-called clones from the PCR reads. There are some 28,000 clones in the sample; under 20% occur only once, and roughly 4.7% lies in the top ten. The sequencing input was blood. The receptors here all came from a female donor with papillary thyroid cancer or a benign thyroid nodule (not recorded which). Some clones in this sample may be carry-over from other donors' samples.

This clone was seen many times. The chain links TRBV5-1 to TRBJ2-5, with D unresolved. Trimming shortened V by 0 bases and J by 2 bases, and 5 bases separated the two germline ends. CDR3 length: 13 residues. Germline V gene data show CDR1 as SGHRS and CDR2 as YFSETQ. CDR3 amino acids: CASSLGPQETQYF. The CDR3 DNA reads TGCGCCAGCAGCTTGGGACCTCAAGAGACCCAGTACTTC.

The table lists this clone with many counts. The gene calls are TRBV5-1 and TRBJ2-5, with a possible D match to TRBD2 (5 bases). V was pared by 5 bases and J by 0 bases, with 8 bases between. The CDR3 consists of 13 residues. CDR1 is SGHRS and CDR2 is YFSETQ in the germline V gene. In DNA, the CDR3 is TGCGCCAGCAGTCCCGGGAACCAAGAGACCCAGTACTTC. It encodes CASSPGNQETQYF.

This clone was seen at least ten times. V gene TRBV9 combines with J gene TRBJ2-7; perhaps TRBD1 as D (5 bases). This CDR3 spans 14 amino acids. V was cut by 4 bases and J by 2 bases, with 13 bases left in between. CDR1 and CDR2 from the germline V gene are SGDLS and YYNGEE. CDR3 region: CASSPDSFTYEQYF. The CDR3 DNA sequence: TGTGCCAGCAGCCCCGACAGTTTTACCTACGAGCAGTACTTC.

The table lists this clone with a few counts. This chain joins TRBV5-5 and TRBJ1-3, with D maybe TRBD1 (5 bases). The CDR3 sequence is 15 residues long. V was clipped by 2 bases and J by 0 bases, with 9 bases between them. The germline V gene encodes CDR1 SGHKS and CDR2 YYEKEE (reference sequence). CDR3 in amino acids: CASSFGDLSGNTIYF. CDR3 nucleotide sequence: TGTGCCAGCAGCTTCGGGGACCTCTCTGGAAACACCATATATTTT.

This clone was counted between two and nine times. A junction boundary mismatches the germline segment, possibly from a read error. The chain couples TRBV6-1 to TRBJ1-1; D gene uncertain. Germline CDR1 reads MNHNS; CDR2 reads SASEGT. CDR3 length: 14 amino acids. CDR3 region: CAISEQTGRTEAFF. DNA for the CDR3: TGTGCCATCAGTGAACAGACGGGCAGGACTGAAGCTTTCTTT.

In its sample, this clone was seen many times. The chain links TRBV19 to TRBJ2-3, with 12 bases lining up with TRBD2. From germline, CDR1 is LNHDA and CDR2 SQIVND (reference sequence). The V gene end was trimmed by 7 bases and the J gene end by 2 bases; junction bases not matched to a gene: 10. This CDR3 contains 17 residues. In DNA form, the CDR3 reads TGTGCCAGTAAAAGGGCTAGCGGGGGGGCCCCCACAGATACGCAGTATTTT. It yields the protein CASKRASGGAPTDTQYF.

This clone came up many times. The chain combines TRBV20-1 with TRBJ2-2, with 12 bases matching TRBD2. Germline values: CDR1 DFQATT, CDR2 SNEGSKA (reference sequence). V shed 4 bases, J shed 3 bases, and the junction held 6 bases outside the gene matches. The CDR3 spans 16 residues. The CDR3 region is CSAKLAGGPDTGELFF. The CDR3 DNA sequence: TGCAGTGCTAAACTAGCGGGGGGCCCTGACACCGGGGAGCTGTTTTTT.

This clone is classed as medium-sized. This sequence joins TRBV6-1 and TRBJ2-1, with 14 bases fitting TRBD2. The CDR3 is 16 amino acids. Losses at the gene ends were 6 bases for V and 4 bases for J; bases not matched to a gene: 5. The germline V gene has CDR1 MNHNS and CDR2 SASEGT. The CDR3 bases are TGTGCCAGCAGCCACCGGACTAGCGGGAGGTACAATGAGCAGTTCTTC. Protein sequence: CASSHRTSGRYNEQFF.

In its sample, this clone is medium-sized. This chain joins TRBV6-5 and TRBJ1-2, with D perhaps matching TRBD1 (6 bases). The CDR3 is 15 amino acids. Germline-derived CDR1 and CDR2 are MNHEY and SVGAGI. Trimming shortened V by 0 bases and J by 4 bases, and 12 bases separated the two germline ends. CDR3 in amino acids: CASSYSGDIFYGYTF. The CDR3 DNA reads as TGTGCCAGCAGTTACTCGGGGGACATATTCTATGGCTACACCTTC.

This clone showed up many times. The chain employs TRBV20-1 and TRBJ2-5, with D possibly being TRBD2 (6 bases). Germline lookup yields CDR1 DFQATT and CDR2 SNEGSKA (reference sequence). The CDR3 has 14 amino acids. V was trimmed by 5 bases and J by 4 bases, leaving 17 bases between them. The CDR3 nucleotides are TGCAGTGCTCAAAAACCCGGGGGAGTAGAGACCCAGTACTTC. It encodes CSAQKPGGVETQYF.

This clone was recorded at least ten times. J is TRBJ2-7 and V is TRBV5-5; 7 nucleotides agree with TRBD2. CDR3 length: 14 amino acids. The V gene's germline CDR1 is SGHKS and CDR2 YYEKEE (reference sequence). After removal of 2 bases from V and 3 bases from J, the junction contained 5 bases not matched to a gene. DNA for the CDR3: TGTGCCAGCAGCTTTCGGGGGGATGACTACGAGCAGTACTTC. Protein sequence: CASSFRGDDYEQYF.

About this clone: One end of the junction does not line up with germline, which may come from a read error. This chain uses TRBV2 with TRBJ1-2, with D perhaps TRBD1 (5 bases). The CDR3 is 13 residues long. Germline V gene sequence: CDR1 SNHLY, CDR2 FYNNEI. The CDR3 DNA reads as TGTGCCAGTGCGATACAGGACGAAAATGGCTACACATTC. Translated, it gives CASAIQDENGYTF. The complete variable domain, with remaining parts taken from reference TRBV2 and TRBJ1-2, reads EPEVTQTPSHQVTQMGQEVILRCVPISNHLYFYWYRQILGQKVEFLVSFYNNEISEKSEIFDDQFSVERPDGSNFTLKIRSTKLEDSAMYFCASAIQDENGYTFGSGTRLTVV.

Worth noting for this clone: A much more abundant neighbour one base away suggests this may be a read error. Additional DNA sequences in this sample encode the identical CDR3. This sequence joins TRBV6-1 and TRBJ2-4; D gene unclear. In germline, CDR1 is MNHNS, CDR2 SASEGT. Trimming stripped 6 bases from V and 8 bases from J, with 32 bases between. The CDR3 has 19 residues. This CDR3 reads CASSPNGEHRLVFRDIQYF. The CDR3 region has the DNA TGTGCCAGCAGCCCGAATGGTGAACATCGTTTGGTGTTTAGGGACATTCAGTACTTC.

With regard to this clone: This likely comes from a read error, as the CDR3 has no conserved phenylalanine or tryptophan at its end. The limits of the CDR3 on the DNA are not certain, so only TCRdb's listed CDR3 is given. CDR3: CSARGISTQEALYY. J is TRBJ2-5 and V is TRBV20-1. Germline V CDR1 and CDR2: DFQATT, SNEGSKA (reference sequence). Inclusive of both ends, the CDR3 amounts to 14 amino acids.

This clone is medium-sized (0.01 to 0.1%) in the sample. J is TRBJ1-2 and V is TRBV19; a weak D match, TRBD1 (6 bases). Looked up from germline, CDR1 is LNHDA and CDR2 is SQIVND (reference sequence). The V and J ends lost 7 bases and 7 bases respectively, with 13 bases between them. This CDR3 has 12 amino acids. The CDR3 DNA is TGTGCCAGTAAGGCACAGGGCTCTGGCTACACCTTC. Translated, it gives CASKAQGSGYTF.

In its sample, this clone was seen many times. In the same sample, other DNA sequences code for this CDR3. The genes are TRBV12-3 or TRBV12-4 and TRBJ2-5, with 12 bases that match TRBD1. The CDR3 runs to 15 residues. V shed 7 bases, J shed 5 bases, and the junction held 8 bases outside the gene matches. CDR3 bases: TGTGCCAGCAATACGGGACAGGGGGCTTGGGAGACCCAGTACTTC. The encoded protein is CASNTGQGAWETQYF.

As concerns this clone: A much larger clone differs by one base, so this may be a read error. Other DNA variants within this sample encode the same CDR3. This sequence joins TRBV20-1 and TRBJ2-4; weak D call: TRBD2 (5 bases). The germline gives CDR1 DFQATT, CDR2 SNEGSKA (reference sequence). The CDR3 is 14 amino acids. The ends were cut back, 5 bases at V and 1 base at J, with 12 bases in the middle. Here the CDR3 DNA reads TGCAGTGCTGAGGGTCCGGAGGCCAAAAACATTCAGTACTTC. This gives the protein CSAEGPEAKNIQYF.

This clone was detected many times. V is TRBV5-1 and J is TRBJ1-2; TRBD1 is a possible D gene (5 bases). V was trimmed by 2 bases and J by 0 bases, leaving 8 bases between them. Germline V gene lookup returns CDR1 SGHRS and CDR2 YFSETQ. There are 14 residues in the CDR3. CDR3 protein: CASSLTGANYGYTF. The CDR3 DNA reads as TGCGCCAGCAGCTTAACAGGTGCTAACTATGGCTACACCTTC.

By sample fraction, this clone is medium-sized (0.01 to 0.1%). The chain joins TRBV28 to TRBJ1-2, with D possibly matching TRBD1 (5 bases). V shed 5 bases and J shed 3 bases, with 7 bases lying between them. The V gene's germline CDR1 is MDHEN and CDR2 SYDVKM. The CDR3 totals 12 residues. In DNA, the CDR3 is TGTGCCAGCAGTCAGGGAGACTATGGCTACACCTTC. Translation: CASSQGDYGYTF.

This clone appeared a few times. A much larger clone differs from this one at a single base, so this may be a read error. This CDR3 is also generated by other DNA sequences in the sample. The chain has TRBV9 and TRBJ2-5; no clear D gene. The CDR3 has 12 residues. CDR1 is SGDLS, CDR2 YYNGEE, per germline. CDR3 sequence: CASSLNQETQYF. CDR3 nucleotide sequence: TGTGCCAGCAGCCTTAACCAAGAGACCCAGTACTTT.

This clone was picked up a small number of times. The chain recombines TRBV27 with TRBJ2-1; no clear D. V was pared by 3 bases and J by 3 bases, with 6 bases between. CDR3 length equals 13 residues. Germline CDR1 MNHEY, CDR2 SMNVEV (reference sequence). Here the CDR3 DNA reads TGTGCCAGCAGTTTTCGGGTCTACAATGAGCAGTTCTTC. It encodes CASSFRVYNEQFF.

This clone was recorded at least ten times. This chain connects TRBV29-1 to TRBJ1-2; D perhaps matches TRBD1 (5 bases). Trimming took off 6 bases at V and 8 bases at J, with 16 bases between the two ends. Per germline, CDR1 SQVTM and CDR2 ANQGSEA. The CDR3 contains 12 residues. The CDR3 DNA reads as TGCAGCGTCGGGGGGGAGAATGGCGGCTACACCTTC. Translated: CSVGGENGGYTF. The full variable domain, completed using reference TRBV29-1 and TRBJ1-2, is SAVISQKPSRDICQRGTSLTIQCQVDSQVTMMFWYRQQPGQSLTLIATANQGSEATYESGFVIDKFPISRPNLTFSTLTVSNMSPEDSSIYLCSVGGENGGYTFGSGTRLTVV.

This clone is medium-sized. The gene calls are TRBV6-1 and TRBJ2-7, with 11 bases matching TRBD2. The germline V gene encodes CDR1 MNHNS and CDR2 SASEGT. The CDR3 sequence is 14 residues long. Trimming at V came to 4 bases and at J to 2 bases, leaving 1 base not matched to a gene. The CDR3 sequence is CASSASGGTYEQYF. As DNA, the CDR3 is TGTGCCAGCAGTGCTAGCGGGGGGACCTACGAGCAGTACTTC.

This clone was seen a few times. A read error may explain this, as a much larger clone is one base away. The chain couples TRBV7-8 to TRBJ1-1, with unresolved D. This CDR3 spans 12 amino acids. Per the germline V gene, CDR1 is SGHVS and CDR2 is FQNEAQ. The DNA for the CDR3 is TGTTGGACTTCCCAGGTGAACACTGAAGCTTTCTTT. Translating it yields CWTSQVNTEAFF.

In regard to this clone: This may stem from a read error, because a much larger clone lies one nucleotide away. DNA for the CDR3: TGTGCCAGCAGCTTGGGGCAGGTGGCGGGAGGGTCGGGTGACGAGCAGTACTTC. Its translation: CASSLGQVAGGSGDEQYF. The chain uses TRBV5-4 and TRBJ2-7; 9 bases line up with TRBD2. This CDR3 is 18 amino acids long. Germline CDR1 SGHNT, CDR2 YYREEE (reference sequence). The junction had 15 bases not matched to a gene; V was cut back by 0 bases and J by 5 bases.

This rearrangement joins TRBV5-1 to TRBJ2-7, with 7 bases aligning to TRBD2. This CDR3 is built from 16 residues. The V segment lost 0 bases and the J segment 1 base; nucleotides outside the gene matches: 7. Germline V gives CDR1 SGHRS, CDR2 YFSETQ. For the CDR3, the DNA is TGCGCCAGCAGCTTGGATTCGGGAGGAACGTCCTACGAGCAGTACTTC. It translates to CASSLDSGGTSYEQYF.

At least ten counts were recorded for this clone. The chain employs TRBV7-9 and TRBJ1-2; D unresolved. Trimming took off 4 bases at V and 0 bases at J, with 9 bases between the two ends. This CDR3 comprises 14 residues. Germline V CDR1 and CDR2: SEHNR, FQNEAQ (reference sequence). The CDR3 DNA follows: TGTGCCAGCAGCTCCAGGAGAACTAACTATGGCTACACCTTC. Translation gives CASSSRRTNYGYTF.

This clone was recorded at least ten times. This chain joins TRBV20-1 and TRBJ2-7, with 7 bases aligning to TRBD2. CDR1 and CDR2 from the germline V gene are DFQATT and SNEGSKA (reference sequence). This CDR3 contains 14 residues. The junction had 9 bases not matched to a gene; V was cut back by 6 bases and J by 1 base. The DNA of the CDR3 is TGCAGTGCGAGGCGGGAGCCCCATTCCTACGAGCAGTACTTC. Amino acids: CSARREPHSYEQYF.

About this clone itself: A single base separates this from a much larger clone, so it may be a read error. The CDR3 sequence: CASSLAGQNTDTRYF. In DNA form, the CDR3 reads TGTGCCAGCAGCTTGGCCGGGCAGAACACAGATACGCGGTATTTT. This sequence joins TRBV5-5 and TRBJ2-3; D uncertain. The CDR3 length is 15 residues. Per the germline V gene, CDR1 is SGHKS and CDR2 is YYEKEE (reference sequence).

The chain uses TRBV18 and TRBJ2-5; 9 nucleotides line up with TRBD1. V lost 4 bases and J lost 2; bases outside the gene matches: 8. This CDR3 spans 16 amino acids. In germline, CDR1 is KGHSH, CDR2 LQKENI. Here the CDR3 reads CASSLGQGLRQETQYF. The CDR3 bases are TGTGCCAGCTCACTAGGACAGGGGTTAAGACAAGAGACCCAGTACTTC.